A single sample is the source of the 16 T cell receptor beta chains below, sequenced in a study of CD8+ T cells in alopecia areata. The sequencing template was cDNA reverse transcribed from extracted RNA. Using immunoSEQ multiplex PCR, the repertoire was profiled, and TCRdb retains in-frame clones only, with some absent. The repertoire includes around 250,000 clones, 67% of them detected once, and 1.2% sits in the top ten. The starting material was CD4+ T cells sorted from blood, obtained at week 0. These receptors all come from a human donor with alopecia areata.

The chain couples TRBV11-1 to TRBJ2-5; no clear D. Per germline, CDR1 SGHAT and CDR2 FQDESV (reference sequence). The CDR3 runs 13 residues. The V end lost 0 bases, the J end lost 5 bases, and 7 bases lay between the germline ends. The CDR3 spells CASSLAFAETQYF. The CDR3 DNA reads TGTGCCAGCAGCTTAGCTTTTGCGGAGACCCAGTACTTC.

This clone was seen once. V gene TRBV29-1 combines with J gene TRBJ1-2, with D hard to call. Per germline, CDR1 SQVTM and CDR2 ANQGSEA. The CDR3 extends over 10 amino acids. The V gene lost 8 bases and the J gene lost 6 bases, with 10 bases spanning the gap. The CDR3 DNA is TGCAGCTTCGAAAGGGATGGCTACACCTTC. Translating gives CSFERDGYTF. The whole variable domain, remainder taken from reference TRBV29-1 and TRBJ1-2, is SAVISQKPSRDICQRGTSLTIQCQVDSQVTMMFWYRQQPGQSLTLIATANQGSEATYESGFVIDKFPISRPNLTFSTLTVSNMSPEDSSIYLCSFERDGYTFGSGTRLTVV.

This clone was observed a handful of times. The rearrangement links TRBV5-6 to TRBJ2-3, with 7 bases matching TRBD1. The CDR3 runs to 14 residues. CDR1 SGHDT and CDR2 YYEEEE come from the germline V gene. V lost 4 bases and J lost 4; bases outside the gene matches: 6. CDR3 sequence: CASSNTGDADTQYF. CDR3 sequence (DNA): TGTGCCAGCAGCAACACAGGGGACGCAGATACGCAGTATTTT.

The chain combines TRBV30 with TRBJ2-5; D assignment may be TRBD1 or TRBD2 (6 bases each). This CDR3 is built from 14 residues. Germline values: CDR1 GTSNPN, CDR2 SVGIG (reference sequence). The V end lost 4 bases, the J end lost 5 bases, and 17 bases lay between the germline ends. The CDR3 protein is CAWTFAGAGETQYF. In DNA form, the CDR3 reads TGTGCCTGGACTTTTGCAGGGGCGGGGGAGACCCAGTACTTC.

The J gene is TRBJ2-1, the V gene TRBV4-1; D not resolved. The V gene's germline CDR1 is MGHRA and CDR2 YSYEKL. The CDR3 length is 15 residues. The V and J ends lost 1 base and 0 bases respectively, with 7 bases between them. The CDR3 DNA sequence: TGCGCCAGCAGCCAAGCTGCGAGCTCCTACAATGAGCAGTTCTTC. It codes for CASSQAASSYNEQFF.

Turning to this clone: The same CDR3 also results from other DNA sequences found in this sample. CDR3: CASSEARQTYEQYF. The CDR3 bases are TGTGCCAGCAGTGAAGCTAGGCAGACATACGAGCAGTACTTC. The chain has TRBV2 and TRBJ2-7; D remains unclear. The CDR3 spans 14 residues. With 0 bases removed from V and 4 bases from J, the gap between germline ends came to 10 bases. Germline-derived CDR1 and CDR2 are SNHLY and FYNNEI.

Details on this clone: The same CDR3 arises from other DNA sequences in this sample as well. V and J are TRBV2 and TRBJ2-5; D gene ambiguous. V was pared by 6 bases and J by 1 base, with 0 bases between. In germline, CDR1 is SNHLY, CDR2 FYNNEI. The CDR3 sequence is 10 residues long. CDR3 sequence: CASSQETQYF. DNA for the CDR3: TGTGCCAGCAGCCAAGAGACCCAGTACTTC.

The V and J genes are TRBV7-8 and TRBJ2-2; tentatively, D is TRBD1 or TRBD2 (5 bases each). V was cut by 3 bases and J by 4 bases, with 12 bases left in between. This CDR3 is 15 amino acids long. Germline V gene lookup returns CDR1 SGHVS and CDR2 FQNEAQ. The CDR3 spells CASSFPEGPTGELFF. CDR3 sequence (DNA): TGTGCCAGCAGCTTCCCAGAGGGGCCCACCGGGGAGCTGTTTTTT.

This clone has a handful of counts. J is TRBJ2-1 and V is TRBV5-1; TRBD2 is a possible D gene (5 bases). Germline V lookup: CDR1 SGHRS, CDR2 YFSETQ. The CDR3 consists of 16 residues. With 0 bases removed from V and 1 base from J, the gap between germline ends came to 11 bases. CDR3 DNA: TGCGCCAGCAGCTTGGCCGAACTAGTATCCTACAATGAGCAGTTCTTC. This sequence encodes CASSLAELVSYNEQFF.

The chain is built from TRBV7-2 and TRBJ2-3; D is perhaps TRBD2 (5 bases). Germline V gene lookup returns CDR1 SGHTA and CDR2 FQGNSA. CDR3 length: 13 amino acids. Trimming took off 5 bases at V and 5 bases at J, with 11 bases between the two ends. CDR3 coding DNA: TGTGCCAGCAGCCCCTGGGCGGGAGATACGCAGTATTTT. The encoded protein is CASSPWAGDTQYF.

V usage is TRBV4-2 and J usage is TRBJ2-2, with D possibly TRBD2 on 5 matching bases. CDR1 is LGHNA, CDR2 YNFKEQ, per germline. The CDR3 consists of 14 residues. The V end lost 4 bases, the J end lost 1 base, and 7 bases lay between the germline ends. The DNA for the CDR3 is TGTGCCAGCAGCCGAACTAGGAACACCGGGGAGCTGTTTTTT. This gives the protein CASSRTRNTGELFF.

This clone was seen more than once but under ten times. The V gene is TRBV29-1, the J gene TRBJ1-1; perhaps TRBD1 as D (5 bases). The CDR3 consists of 13 residues. CDR1 SQVTM and CDR2 ANQGSEA come from the germline V gene. V was trimmed by 6 bases and J by 5 bases, leaving 16 bases between them. Here the CDR3 reads CSVRGSSGTEAFF. The CDR3 DNA reads as TGCAGCGTGAGGGGCTCCTCGGGTACTGAAGCTTTCTTT.

Notes on this clone: Other DNA sequences in the sample encode the same CDR3. The chain joins TRBV30 to TRBJ1-6; D is unclear. V lost 1 base and J 10 bases, leaving 8 bases between the germline ends. CDR1 is GTSNPN, CDR2 SVGIG, per germline (reference sequence). CDR3 length: 12 amino acids. For the CDR3, the DNA is TGTGCCTGGAGTGGCAACAACTCACCCCTCCACTTT. Its translation is CAWSGNNSPLHF.

This sequence joins TRBV27 and TRBJ1-2; a weak D match, TRBD1 (6 bases). CDR3 length: 15 residues. Germline V gene lookup returns CDR1 MNHEY and CDR2 SMNVEV (reference sequence). V lost 5 bases to trimming and J lost 2 bases, with 15 bases between them. The CDR3 DNA reads TGTGCCAGCAGTCCCATCGGGACACTAAACTATGGCTACACCTTC. It is translated as CASSPIGTLNYGYTF.

This clone showed up just once. The chain carries TRBV30 and TRBJ2-7; 7 nucleotides align to TRBD1. The CDR3 sequence is 15 residues long. Germline V gene sequence: CDR1 GTSNPN, CDR2 SVGIG (reference sequence). Unmatched junction bases numbered 9, after V lost 4 bases and J lost 0 bases. The DNA of the CDR3 is TGTGCCTGGACCAGACAGGGCCTAGACTCCTACGAGCAGTACTTC. Residues: CAWTRQGLDSYEQYF.

The sample holds a few counts of this clone. This chain links TRBV7-9 with TRBJ1-4, with D possibly matching TRBD1 (5 bases). CDR1 SEHNR and CDR2 FQNEAQ come from the germline V gene (reference sequence). The CDR3 totals 13 residues. Trimming removed 5 bases from V and 2 bases from J, with 6 bases in between. The CDR3, as DNA: TGTGCCAGCAGCCGGGACACTAATGAAAAACTGTTTTTT. Its protein is CASSRDTNEKLFF.